This TCR beta chain was profiled in a study of identical twins. Study-wide points: It was out-of-frame TCR alpha sharing in monozygotic twins that models underestimated.

TCRdb called the 5' RACE reads again in MiXCR, with one record for every CDR3 protein. Found here are about 660,000 distinct CDR3 sequences, 8.6% of them singletons; the top ten hold approximately 0.96%. Regarding this clonotype: What it binds is unknown.

The CDR3 length is 15 residues. Germline V lookup: CDR1 DFQATT, CDR2 SNEGSKA (reference sequence). Trimming shortened V by 0 bases and J by 2 bases, and 13 bases separated the two germline ends. This same sample was also part of a study on yellow fever vaccine responses in identical twins.

J is TRBJ2-5 and V is TRBV20-1; D may match TRBD1 or TRBD2 (6 bases each). The receptor comes from a woman under 30 in good health. The source material was PBMCs. The CDR3 is CSARDERGGQETQYF. DNA for the CDR3: TGCAGTGCTAGAGACGAGAGAGGGGGGCAAGAGACCCAGTACTTC.